What follows describes a single T cell receptor (beta chain). Germline and junction disagree at one end, which may indicate a read error. No patient had received any treatment before thyroid surgery. TCRdb reanalyzed the PCR reads with MiXCR. The sample has 2,000 or so clones; approximately 9.9% are singletons. The germline gives CDR1 SGHTA, CDR2 FQGNSA. The CDR3 length is 14 residues. This entry is derived from a study of metastatic and nonmetastatic thyroid tumors. What was sequenced was tumor tissue. V gene TRBV7-2 combines with J gene TRBJ1-4; D is possibly TRBD1 (6 bases). The receptor's source is a female donor with papillary thyroid cancer or a benign thyroid nodule (not recorded which). Some clones in this sample may be carry-over from other donors' samples. CDR3 region: CASTRGRVNEKMVF. CDR3 DNA: TGTGCCAGCACCCGGGGGCGGGTAAATGAAAAAATGGTTTTT. The whole variable domain, remainder taken from reference TRBV7-2 and TRBJ1-4, is GAGVSQSPSNKVTEKGKDVELRCDPISGHTALYWYRQSLGQGLEFLIYFQGNSAPDKSGLPSDRFSAERTGGSVSTLTIQRTQQEDSAVYLCASTRGRVNEKMVFGSGTQLSVL.